This T cell receptor beta chain stems from a study of T-cell memory formation after mild COVID-19. Overall study results and limits: There was a balanced CD4/CD8 profile in clones contracting day 15 to 85, and later expanders leaned CD4+.

Concerning this clonotype itself: The target antigen is unknown.

Looked up from germline, CDR1 is SGHRS and CDR2 is YFSETQ. This CDR3 contains 14 residues. Trimming took off 0 bases at V and 5 bases at J, with 10 bases between the two ends. TCRdb redid the calling of the 5' RACE reads with MiXCR, one entry per CDR3 protein. This table holds about 110,000 distinct CDR3 sequences, 18% found once. The sequence derives from a man aged 18-30 years who had mild COVID-19 (a few samples of this study predate the infection). Cell type and time point are not known. This sequence joins TRBV5-1 and TRBJ2-3; weak D call: TRBD1 (6 bases). Sequenced material: PBMCs or a T cell subset sorted from them (not recorded which). The CDR3 region is CASSLEGGEDTQYF. CDR3 DNA: TGCGCCAGCAGCTTGGAAGGGGGTGAAGATACGCAGTATTTT.